This TCR beta chain was identified in a study of T cell responses to AZD1222 COVID-19 vaccine. Study findings and constraints: The study reported that nearly half of spike-specific TCRs target unmutated variant regions.

Clones were sequenced by immunoSEQ multiplex PCR, and TCRdb holds only the in-frame ones, with some missing. The table has fewer than 150,000 clones, 80% to 95% seen once; the top ten hold approximately 7%. Germline CDR1 reads LGHDT; CDR2 reads YNNKEL (reference sequence). V was clipped by 1 base and J by 2 bases; unmatched bases: 7. CDR3 length equals 16 residues. About this clone: What it binds is not known.

Pooling covered second doses at about 4 or about 12 weeks. Sample: peripheral blood, taken 28 days after the second AZD1222 dose. The receptor was derived from an adult who received the AZD1222 COVID-19 vaccine. The V call is TRBV3-1 (or the pseudogene TRBV3-2), the J call TRBJ2-7, with TRBD2 matching over 8 bases. The CDR3 region is CASSQGDRGGPYEQYF. CDR3 nucleotide sequence: TGTGCCAGCAGCCAAGGAGATCGGGGGGGCCCCTACGAGCAGTACTTC.